This T cell receptor beta chain was captured by sequencing in a study of blood T cell repertoires in COVID-19. CDR3 size: 15 residues. Trimming removed 4 bases from V and 4 bases from J; junction bases left unmatched: 6. CDR1 is LNHDA, CDR2 SQIVND, per germline (reference sequence). This table comes from immunoSEQ multiplex PCR, and its TCRdb copy is limited to in-frame clones, with some not included. The table lists about 130,000 clones, roughly 84% of them singletons. The source is a woman older than 75 with acute or convalescent COVID-19. The V and J genes are TRBV19 and TRBJ1-2; 10 nucleotides align to TRBD1. The sequencing input was peripheral blood. CDR3 nucleotide sequence: TGTGCCAGTAGTACGACAGGGGGCGTCGGCTATGGCTACACCTTC. It is translated as CASSTTGGVGYGYTF. Full variable domain (remainder filled in from reference TRBV19 and TRBJ1-2): DGGITQSPKYLFRKEGQNVTLSCEQNLNHDAMYWYRQDPGQGLRLIYYSQIVNDFQKGDIAEGYSVSREKKESFPLTVTSAQKNPTAFYLCASSTTGGVGYGYTFGSGTRLTVV.